The 28 T cell receptor beta chains below come from one sample, sequenced in a study of blood T cell repertoires in COVID-19. Only in-frame clones appear in the TCRdb table, and some are missing; sequencing was by immunoSEQ multiplex PCR. Here the sample spans approximately 37,000 clones, about nine tenths being singletons. The sequencing sample was made of peripheral blood. The receptor set was obtained from a man aged 50-60 years with active COVID-19.

This sequence joins TRBV6-6 and TRBJ1-2; D is possibly TRBD1 (6 bases). The V gene lost 2 bases and the J gene lost 2 bases, with 12 bases spanning the gap. Germline CDR1 reads MNHNY; CDR2 reads SVGAGI (reference sequence). This CDR3 contains 15 residues. The CDR3 spells CASSYGYRANYGYTF. For the CDR3, the DNA is TGTGCCAGCAGTTACGGGTACAGGGCCAACTATGGCTACACCTTC.

This clone was recorded once. The J gene is TRBJ1-1, the V gene TRBV3-1 (or the pseudogene TRBV3-2); 7 bases are shared with TRBD1. The CDR3 runs 12 residues. The germline gives CDR1 LGHDT, CDR2 YNNKEL (reference sequence). Unmatched junction bases numbered 5, after V lost 3 bases and J lost 10 bases. The CDR3 nucleotides are TGTGCCAGCAGCCACGACAGGGCAACAGCTTTCTTT. It codes for CASSHDRATAFF.

The sample holds a few counts of this clone. The chain couples TRBV28 to TRBJ1-5; D uncertain. V dropped 2 bases and J dropped 7 bases, with 12 bases sitting between them. This CDR3 is 14 amino acids long. Germline V CDR1 and CDR2: MDHEN, SYDVKM. The CDR3 loop reads CASSLRTGWQPQHF. DNA for the CDR3: TGTGCCAGCAGTTTAAGGACGGGGTGGCAGCCCCAGCATTTT.

As for this clone: Just one base apart from a much larger clone, this may be a read error. Distinct nucleotide sequences in the sample also encode this CDR3. The chain employs TRBV5-1 and TRBJ1-2; 7 nucleotides line up with TRBD1. Germline-derived CDR1 and CDR2 are SGHRS and YFSETQ. The CDR3 runs to 14 residues. The CDR3 nucleotides read TGCGCTAGCAGCCTGTCCGGGACAGCGTATGGCTACACCTTC. Protein product: CASSLSGTAYGYTF.

The chain is built from TRBV19 and TRBJ2-5; TRBD1 agrees at 8 bases. With 5 bases clipped from V and 5 bases from J, the junction kept 4 bases outside the gene matches. This CDR3 is 13 amino acids long. CDR1 is LNHDA, CDR2 SQIVND, per germline (reference sequence). CDR3 protein: CASSGRGLETQYF. The CDR3 DNA sequence: TGTGCCAGTAGTGGCAGGGGGCTGGAGACCCAGTACTTC.

The chain employs TRBV15 and TRBJ2-4; D possibly corresponds to TRBD1 (5 bases). Germline V gives CDR1 LNHNV, CDR2 YYDKDF (reference sequence). The V end lost 3 bases, the J end lost 0 bases, and 9 bases lay between the germline ends. This CDR3 has 15 amino acids. As DNA, the CDR3 is TGTGCCACCAGCAGCACAGGTCTAGCCAAAAACATTCAGTACTTC. It translates to CATSSTGLAKNIQYF.

The chain has TRBV27 and TRBJ1-5; 7 nucleotides agree with TRBD1. The CDR3 runs 17 residues. V shed 5 bases, J shed 0 bases, and the junction held 10 bases outside the gene matches. CDR1 and CDR2 (germline): MNHEY, SMNVEV (reference sequence). CDR3: CASSKGGSFYSNQPQHF. In DNA form, the CDR3 reads TGTGCCAGCAGTAAAGGGGGCAGCTTTTATAGCAATCAGCCCCAGCATTTT.

V and J are TRBV28 and TRBJ2-3, with D hard to call. Germline CDR1 is MDHEN and CDR2 is SYDVKM. The V and J ends lost 3 bases and 0 bases respectively, with 7 bases between them. This CDR3 comprises 14 residues. The CDR3, as DNA: TGTGCCAGCAGTTTGGTACTGAGCACAGATACGCAGTATTTT. This gives the protein CASSLVLSTDTQYF.

The rearrangement uses TRBV6-5 and TRBJ2-3; no definite D call. There are 15 residues in the CDR3. V was clipped by 2 bases and J by 0 bases, with 9 bases between them. CDR1 is MNHEY and CDR2 is SVGAGI in the germline V gene. The chain's CDR3 is CASSYGWASTDTQYF. The CDR3, as DNA: TGTGCCAGCAGTTACGGATGGGCTAGCACAGATACGCAGTATTTT.

The rearrangement joins TRBV4-1 to TRBJ1-2; unclear D gene. V lost 1 base, J lost 8 bases, and 14 bases lay in between. The CDR3 sequence is 14 residues long. The germline V gene has CDR1 MGHRA and CDR2 YSYEKL. In DNA form, the CDR3 reads TGCGCCAGCAGCCAAGTTGAAGGCAACGGGGGCTACACCTTC. The encoded protein is CASSQVEGNGGYTF.

The V call is TRBV10-1, the J call TRBJ2-2; 7 bases map to TRBD2. The length of the CDR3 is 15 residues. Germline CDR1 reads WNHNN; CDR2 reads SYGVQD (reference sequence). J lost 7 bases, V lost 2 bases, and 7 bases had no gene match. DNA of the CDR3: TGCGCCAGCAGTGAGCTTAGCGGGTTCGGCGGGGAGCTGTTTTTT. Translated: CASSELSGFGGELFF.

This rearrangement joins TRBV5-1 to TRBJ2-1; a weak D match, TRBD2 (5 bases). Germline V gene lookup returns CDR1 SGHRS and CDR2 YFSETQ. The CDR3 totals 13 residues. V was trimmed by 4 bases and J by 10 bases, leaving 15 bases between them. DNA for the CDR3: TGCGCCAGCAGCCATACCGGAGGAGGAGAGCAGTTCTTC. Amino acids: CASSHTGGGEQFF.

This clone was detected once. V gene TRBV27 combines with J gene TRBJ2-1; D uncertain. Germline V gene lookup returns CDR1 MNHEY and CDR2 SMNVEV (reference sequence). Deletions cut 5 bases from V and 4 bases from J, with 3 bases between. This CDR3 has 11 residues. The CDR3 DNA is TGTGCCAGCAGTCTGTACAATGAGCAGTTCTTC. This encodes CASSLYNEQFF.

This clone occurred once. V and J are TRBV28 and TRBJ2-2; TRBD1 aligns across 7 bases. CDR1 and CDR2 (germline): MDHEN, SYDVKM. The length of the CDR3 is 14 residues. J lost 6 bases, V lost 9 bases, and 10 bases had no gene match. The CDR3 loop is CASLTGLESGELFF. The CDR3 nucleotides read TGTGCCAGTCTGACAGGGCTAGAATCCGGGGAGCTGTTTTTT.

This rearrangement joins TRBV5-1 to TRBJ1-6, with 9 bases matching TRBD1. The CDR3 runs to 14 residues. Germline V gene data show CDR1 as SGHRS and CDR2 as YFSETQ. The V segment lost 4 bases and the J segment 9 bases; nucleotides outside the gene matches: 5. CDR3 DNA sequence: TGCGCCAGCAGCCGGGACAGGGCCGGTTCACCCCTCCACTTT. As protein: CASSRDRAGSPLHF.

The genes are TRBV6-5 and TRBJ1-6, with D uncertain. The length of the CDR3 is 13 residues. V dropped 0 bases and J dropped 7 bases, with 4 bases sitting between them. Germline loops: CDR1 MNHEY, CDR2 SVGAGI. CDR3 nucleotides: TGTGCCAGCAGTTACTCGACAAATTCACCCCTCCACTTT. As protein: CASSYSTNSPLHF.

This clone was seen just once. J is TRBJ2-7 and V is TRBV2; 7 bases map to TRBD1. After removal of 5 bases from V and 6 bases from J, the junction contained 13 bases not matched to a gene. Germline-derived CDR1 and CDR2 are SNHLY and FYNNEI. The CDR3 has 15 residues. The CDR3 coding sequence is TGTGCCAGCAGTCTCGACAGGGTAGCTCGGAGCGAGCAGTACTTC. It specifies CASSLDRVARSEQYF. Looking up the rest from reference TRBV2 and TRBJ2-7 gives the full variable domain: EPEVTQTPSHQVTQMGQEVILRCVPISNHLYFYWYRQILGQKVEFLVSFYNNEISEKSEIFDDQFSVERPDGSNFTLKIRSTKLEDSAMYFCASSLDRVARSEQYFGPGTRLTVT.

This sequence joins TRBV5-1 and TRBJ1-6; D is possibly TRBD1 (5 bases). Germline V gene lookup returns CDR1 SGHRS and CDR2 YFSETQ. Trimming removed 4 bases from V and 10 bases from J, with 21 bases in between. The CDR3 consists of 16 residues. The CDR3 coding sequence is TGCGCCAGCAGCCTGTGGACCGGGGGAGGAGAGTCACCCCTCCACTTT. Encoded protein: CASSLWTGGGESPLHF.

This sequence joins TRBV3-1 (or the pseudogene TRBV3-2) and TRBJ2-1; possibly TRBD1 for D (6 bases). Germline CDR1 reads LGHDT; CDR2 reads YNNKEL (reference sequence). Between the trimmed V and J ends, which lost 2 bases and 2 bases, there was a span of 13 bases. The CDR3 consists of 16 residues. The CDR3 protein is CASSQITGFAYNEQFF. CDR3 nucleotides: TGTGCCAGCAGCCAAATCACAGGGTTCGCCTACAATGAGCAGTTCTTC.

The chain links TRBV10-1 to TRBJ2-2; 7 bases fit TRBD1. The CDR3 covers 14 residues. Germline-derived CDR1 and CDR2 are WNHNN and SYGVQD (reference sequence). Trimming at V came to 5 bases and at J to 4 bases, leaving 4 bases not matched to a gene. CDR3 bases: TGCGCCAGCAGTCCGGACAGGTCCACCGGGGAGCTGTTTTTT. This encodes CASSPDRSTGELFF.

The V and J genes are TRBV5-1 and TRBJ2-5; TRBD2 matches 9 bases. Germline V gene lookup returns CDR1 SGHRS and CDR2 YFSETQ. With V trimmed by 3 bases and J by 3 bases, 6 bases remained unmatched. The CDR3 runs to 15 residues. CDR3 sequence: CASSSLAGKEETQYF. CDR3 coding DNA: TGCGCCAGCAGCTCGCTAGCGGGGAAAGAAGAGACCCAGTACTTC.

The V gene is TRBV5-1, the J gene TRBJ1-1; D is unclear. Deletions cut 0 bases from V and 6 bases from J, with 12 bases between. The V gene's germline CDR1 is SGHRS and CDR2 YFSETQ. This CDR3 is built from 14 residues. The DNA of the CDR3 is TGCGCCAGCAGCTTGGCCCTTGGAGTATCTGAAGCTTTCTTT. This translates into CASSLALGVSEAFF.

V gene TRBV6-2 or TRBV6-3 combines with J gene TRBJ1-2, with D possibly TRBD1 on 6 matching bases. This CDR3 has 15 residues. V dropped 6 bases and J dropped 1 base, with 15 bases sitting between them. The germline gives CDR1 MNHEY, CDR2 SVGEGT. This chain's CDR3 is CASSSFRTDNYGYTF. The CDR3 nucleotides are TGTGCCAGCAGCTCCTTCCGGACAGATAACTATGGCTACACCTTC.

V gene TRBV5-4 combines with J gene TRBJ2-3; 10 bases match TRBD2. Germline V CDR1 and CDR2: SGHNT, YYREEE (reference sequence). The V gene end was trimmed by 0 bases and the J gene end by 0 bases; junction bases not matched to a gene: 4. The CDR3 has 17 residues. The CDR3 loop is CASSLEASGRSTDTQYF. CDR3 DNA: TGTGCCAGCAGCTTGGAGGCTAGCGGGAGAAGCACAGATACGCAGTATTTT. The variable domain in full, completed from reference TRBV5-4 and TRBJ2-3, reads ETGVTQSPTHLIKTRGQQVTLRCSSQSGHNTVSWYQQALGQGPQFIFQYYREEENGRGNFPPRFSGLQFPNYSSELNVNALELDDSALYLCASSLEASGRSTDTQYFGPGTRLTVL.

This sequence joins TRBV10-3 and TRBJ2-1, with 7 bases identical to TRBD1. This CDR3 is built from 14 residues. Germline V gene sequence: CDR1 ENHRY, CDR2 SYGVKD. V was pared by 3 bases and J by 6 bases, with 5 bases of the junction left unmatched. For the CDR3, the DNA is TGTGCCATCAGTGACTCGACAGGGTCCAATGAGCAGTTCTTC. As protein: CAISDSTGSNEQFF.

This clone appeared once. This chain uses TRBV24-1 with TRBJ2-3; the D gene is possibly TRBD2 (5 bases). Germline V gives CDR1 KGHDR, CDR2 SFDVKD. V lost 4 bases, J lost 5 bases, and 12 bases lay in between. The CDR3 runs 14 residues. In DNA, the CDR3 is TGTGCCACCAGTGACCTACCACTAGGAGATACGCAGTATTTT. Amino acids: CATSDLPLGDTQYF.

V is TRBV28 and J is TRBJ1-3; no clear D gene. Germline V gene lookup returns CDR1 MDHEN and CDR2 SYDVKM. Trimming stripped 6 bases from V and 0 bases from J, with 15 bases between. CDR3 length equals 16 residues. The CDR3 DNA reads as TGTGCCAGCAGCCTTTTACAAAGTATCTCTGGAAACACCATATATTTT. This codes for CASSLLQSISGNTIYF.

This sequence joins TRBV11-1 and TRBJ1-2; D is ambiguous. The CDR3 length is 12 residues. V lost 3 bases to trimming and J lost 8 bases, with 10 bases between them. From germline, CDR1 is SGHAT and CDR2 FQDESV (reference sequence). The CDR3 is CASSFDLEGYTF. CDR3 coding DNA: TGTGCCAGCAGCTTCGATCTGGAGGGCTACACCTTC.